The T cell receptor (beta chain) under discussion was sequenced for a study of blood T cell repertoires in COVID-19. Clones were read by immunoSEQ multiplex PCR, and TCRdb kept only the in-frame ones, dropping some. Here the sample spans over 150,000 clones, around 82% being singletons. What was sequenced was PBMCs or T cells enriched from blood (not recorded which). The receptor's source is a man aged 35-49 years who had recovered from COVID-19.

The CDR3 is CASSEGGVENTIYF. DNA of the CDR3: TGTGCCAGCAGCGAGGGAGGGGTGGAAAACACCATATATTTT. This chain uses TRBV9 with TRBJ1-3; a weak D match, TRBD1 (5 bases). Trimming cost V 3 bases and J 6 bases, with 13 bases left between them. Germline CDR1 SGDLS, CDR2 YYNGEE. CDR3 length: 14 amino acids. The complete variable domain, with remaining parts taken from reference TRBV9 and TRBJ1-3, reads DSGVTQTPKHLITATGQRVTLRCSPRSGDLSVYWYQQSLDQGLQFLIQYYNGEERAKGNILERFSAQQFPDLHSELNLSSLELGDSALYFCASSEGGVENTIYFGEGSWLTVV.